These 28 T cell receptor beta chains were all obtained from the same sample, sequenced in a study of T cell responses to AZD1222 COVID-19 vaccine. The assay was immunoSEQ multiplex PCR, and TCRdb's table has in-frame clones only and misses some. This table holds 100,000 to 150,000 clones, around 82% found once. The starting material was peripheral blood, obtained on day 0 of AZD1222 vaccination. The receptors were sampled from an adult in good health.

Only a few counts were recorded for this clone. The chain is built from TRBV5-1 and TRBJ2-7, with D perhaps matching TRBD1 (5 bases). Trimming removed 2 bases at V and 5 bases at J, with 11 bases between. The CDR3 consists of 13 residues. Germline loops: CDR1 SGHRS, CDR2 YFSETQ. The CDR3 coding sequence is TGCGCCAGCAGCTTAGACAGTGCGGACGAGCAGTACTTC. Its protein product is CASSLDSADEQYF.

The chain uses TRBV28 and TRBJ1-2; D ambiguous. Germline V gene data show CDR1 as MDHEN and CDR2 as SYDVKM. The V gene lost 10 bases and the J gene lost 2 bases, with 5 bases spanning the gap. The CDR3 extends over 10 amino acids. For the CDR3, the DNA is TGTGCCACCCAGAACTATGGCTACACCTTC. It codes for CATQNYGYTF.

In this sample, this clone is medium-sized. V gene TRBV6-5 combines with J gene TRBJ2-1; D tentatively reads TRBD1 or TRBD2 (6 bases each). The CDR3 is made up of 15 amino acids. Between the trimmed V and J ends, which lost 5 bases and 6 bases, there was a span of 17 bases. Germline V lookup: CDR1 MNHEY, CDR2 SVGAGI. The CDR3 DNA is TGTGCCAGCAGTCCCTCTCGGGGGCTCCTCAATGAGCAGTTCTTC. It encodes CASSPSRGLLNEQFF.

This chain joins TRBV29-1 and TRBJ1-5; TRBD1 is a possible D gene (5 bases). Germline CDR1 is SQVTM and CDR2 is ANQGSEA. CDR3 size: 14 residues. Trimming took 6 bases from V and 11 from J, leaving 23 bases between them. The CDR3 spells CSVQLRDPGSAQHF. In DNA, the CDR3 is TGCAGCGTGCAATTACGGGACCCCGGATCAGCCCAGCATTTT.

This clone was recorded a few times. The chain carries TRBV6-1 and TRBJ1-2; tentatively, D is TRBD1 (5 bases). Per the germline V gene, CDR1 is MNHNS and CDR2 is SASEGT. Trimming stripped 1 base from V and 8 bases from J, with 11 bases between. The CDR3 spans 13 residues. The CDR3 here is CASSEGGVDGYTF. The DNA for the CDR3 is TGTGCCAGCAGTGAAGGGGGGGTGGACGGCTACACCTTC.

The V call is TRBV28, the J call TRBJ2-7; a weak D match, TRBD1 (5 bases). The CDR3 has 14 amino acids. Per the germline V gene, CDR1 is MDHEN and CDR2 is SYDVKM. Trimming took 6 bases from V and 1 from J, leaving 13 bases between them. The CDR3: CASRTKQASYEQYF. The CDR3 bases are TGTGCCAGCAGAACCAAACAGGCATCCTACGAGCAGTACTTC.

The CDR3 is CASRPIQGAVINGYTF. DNA for the CDR3: TGCGCCAGCAGGCCAATACAGGGGGCGGTTATAAATGGCTACACCTTC. This rearrangement joins TRBV5-1 to TRBJ1-2; 9 bases are a match to TRBD1. The CDR3 runs to 16 residues. Unmatched junction bases numbered 14, after V lost 5 bases and J lost 6 bases. Per germline, CDR1 SGHRS and CDR2 YFSETQ.

This clone was counted once. V usage is TRBV28 and J usage is TRBJ1-1; 7 bases align to TRBD1. The CDR3 consists of 15 residues. Germline V gives CDR1 MDHEN, CDR2 SYDVKM. Unmatched junction bases numbered 14, after V lost 8 bases and J lost 5 bases. DNA for the CDR3: TGTGCCAGCTATATGAGAGACCAGGGGGTGACTGAAGCTTTCTTT. It encodes CASYMRDQGVTEAFF.

The gene calls are TRBV18 and TRBJ1-2; 8 bases agree with TRBD1. The CDR3 has 13 amino acids. CDR1 and CDR2 from the germline V gene are KGHSH and LQKENI. V dropped 2 bases and J dropped 7; count of bases not matched to a gene: 3. The CDR3 DNA reads as TGTGCCAGCTCACCAGACAGGGGATCTGGCTACACCTTC. Its protein is CASSPDRGSGYTF.

Here the CDR3 DNA reads TGTGCCAGCAGCTTATCCCCAGGGGGCTCCTACGAGCAGTACTTC. Protein product: CASSLSPGGSYEQYF. This chain connects TRBV11-2 to TRBJ2-7; TRBD1 agrees at 7 bases. The V gene's germline CDR1 is SGHAT and CDR2 FQNNGV. This CDR3 contains 15 residues. Losses at the gene ends were 2 bases for V and 0 bases for J; bases not matched to a gene: 4.

This clone has at least ten counts. The J gene is TRBJ1-2, the V gene TRBV2, with D possibly being TRBD1 (5 bases). The CDR3 covers 12 residues. Germline CDR1 is SNHLY and CDR2 is FYNNEI. V lost 4 bases to trimming and J lost 8 bases, with 11 bases between them. The CDR3 reads CASSGGIRGYTF. In DNA form, the CDR3 reads TGTGCCAGCAGTGGGGGGATTCGAGGCTACACCTTC.

This chain links TRBV5-4 with TRBJ1-1; weak D call: TRBD1 (5 bases). Trimming removed 0 bases from V and 1 base from J, with 7 bases in between. The length of the CDR3 is 14 residues. The germline CDR1 and CDR2 sequences are SGHNT and YYREEE (reference sequence). CDR3 nucleotide sequence: TGTGCCAGCAGCTTGGTGGGGACGAACACTGAAGCTTTCTTT. Protein product: CASSLVGTNTEAFF.

This clone is medium-sized by share. This rearrangement joins TRBV11-1 to TRBJ1-2; no definite D call. V was clipped by 5 bases and J by 3 bases, with 10 bases between them. The CDR3 is 13 residues long. CDR1 and CDR2 (germline): SGHAT, FQDESV (reference sequence). CDR3 DNA: TGTGCCAGCAGCCCCCGGTTGGACTATGGCTACACCTTC. Protein: CASSPRLDYGYTF.

This chain connects TRBV7-9 to TRBJ2-4; D may be TRBD2 (6 bases). Germline-derived CDR1 and CDR2 are SEHNR and FQNEAQ (reference sequence). Trimming removed 0 bases from V and 3 bases from J, with 18 bases in between. The CDR3 has 18 amino acids. The CDR3 nucleotides are TGTGCCAGCAGCTTAGCTCCCCCCGGGGGAAGAGGCAAAAACATTCAGTACTTC. Translated: CASSLAPPGGRGKNIQYF.

The genes are TRBV30 and TRBJ1-2, with TRBD1 as a possible D gene (6 bases). The CDR3 has 17 residues. CDR1 is GTSNPN, CDR2 SVGIG, per germline (reference sequence). V was clipped by 2 bases and J by 2 bases, with 21 bases between them. The CDR3 coding sequence is TGTGCCTGGAGTCCGTGGGTTACGGGACAAGAGAACTATGGCTACACCTTC. Protein sequence: CAWSPWVTGQENYGYTF. The variable domain in full, completed from reference TRBV30 and TRBJ1-2, reads SQTIHQWPATLVQPVGSPLSLECTVEGTSNPNLYWYRQAAGRGLQLLFYSVGIGQISSEVPQNLSASRPQDRQFILSSKKLLLSDSGFYLCAWSPWVTGQENYGYTFGSGTRLTVV.

The chain's CDR3 is CASSQVGSGQRAGLYGYTF. The CDR3 DNA reads as TGCGCCAGCAGCCAAGTCGGTTCAGGGCAGCGGGCAGGACTTTATGGCTACACCTTC. The chain links TRBV4-1 to TRBJ1-2; TRBD1 is a possible D gene (5 bases). The CDR3 spans 19 residues. V was clipped by 1 base and J by 5 bases, with 26 bases between them. The germline V gene encodes CDR1 MGHRA and CDR2 YSYEKL.

This clone has a handful of counts. This rearrangement joins TRBV5-5 to TRBJ2-1; 7 bases agree with TRBD1. Trimming at V came to 4 bases and at J to 5 bases, leaving 6 bases not matched to a gene. The CDR3 is 14 residues long. Germline lookup yields CDR1 SGHKS and CDR2 YYEKEE (reference sequence). CDR3 in DNA: TGTGCCAGCAGCGCCGCCGGGACAGACAATGAGCAGTTCTTC. The encoded protein is CASSAAGTDNEQFF.

The V and J genes are TRBV24-1 and TRBJ2-5, with D perhaps TRBD2 (7 bases). V lost 0 bases and J lost 5, with 12 bases in between. The CDR3 runs to 15 residues. Per germline, CDR1 KGHDR and CDR2 SFDVKD. The CDR3 sequence: CATSDLGGGEETQYF. DNA of the CDR3: TGTGCCACCAGTGATTTGGGGGGGGGCGAGGAGACCCAGTACTTC.

Written as DNA, the CDR3 is TGTGCCACCAGCGGGGACAGGGGAGATCAGCCCCAGCATTTT. Encoded protein: CATSGDRGDQPQHF. The gene calls are TRBV15 and TRBJ1-5, with TRBD1 matching over 10 bases. Germline values: CDR1 LNHNV, CDR2 YYDKDF (reference sequence). There are 14 residues in the CDR3. With 5 bases clipped from V and 5 bases from J, the junction kept 3 bases outside the gene matches. The full variable domain, its missing parts supplied by reference TRBV15 and TRBJ1-5, is DAMVIQNPRYQVTQFGKPVTLSCSQTLNHNVMYWYQQKSSQAPKLLFHYYDKDFNNEADTPDNFQSRRPNTSFCFLDIRSPGLGDTAMYLCATSGDRGDQPQHFGDGTRLSIL.

This clone was counted only a few times. The rearrangement links TRBV7-9 to TRBJ1-6; 8 bases are a match to TRBD1. This CDR3 is 14 amino acids long. J gave up 14 bases and V 4 bases, and 10 bases lay outside the gene matches. CDR1 is SEHNR, CDR2 FQNEAQ, per germline (reference sequence). The DNA for the CDR3 is TGTGCCAGCAGCTCCGGGACAGGCCATAGGGCCCTCCACTTT. It specifies CASSSGTGHRALHF.

The genes are TRBV28 and TRBJ2-3; TRBD2 matches 16 bases. CDR3 length: 18 residues. CDR1 is MDHEN, CDR2 SYDVKM, per germline. V shed 4 bases and J 2 bases; nucleotides not matched to a gene: 6. CDR3 loop: CASSSPGLAGGPTDTQYF. In nucleotides, the CDR3 is TGTGCCAGCAGTTCCCCGGGACTAGCGGGGGGGCCCACAGATACGCAGTATTTT.

The chain joins TRBV12-3 or TRBV12-4 to TRBJ2-2; D not resolved. This CDR3 is 12 amino acids long. Trimming shortened V by 5 bases and J by 8 bases, and 9 bases separated the two germline ends. CDR3 in amino acids: CASSPSRGELFF. CDR3 coding DNA: TGTGCCAGCAGTCCCTCTCGAGGGGAGCTGTTTTTT.

This CDR3 is CATNAGKGYGYTF. In DNA, the CDR3 is TGTGCCACCAACGCAGGGAAGGGCTATGGCTACACCTTC. This chain joins TRBV24-1 and TRBJ1-2; the D gene is possibly TRBD1 (5 bases). The CDR3 is 13 residues long. Trimming left V 8 bases short and J 4 bases short, with 13 bases between. Germline values: CDR1 KGHDR, CDR2 SFDVKD.

The V and J genes are TRBV6-1 and TRBJ2-1, with 9 bases lining up with TRBD2. Trimming took 1 base from V and 5 from J; bases not matched to a gene: 3. Germline V gene data show CDR1 as MNHNS and CDR2 as SASEGT. The CDR3 extends over 15 amino acids. For the CDR3, the DNA is TGTGCCAGCAGTGAAGTGGCTAGCGGGGACAATGAGCAGTTCTTC. Its protein product is CASSEVASGDNEQFF.

The V and J genes are TRBV5-1 and TRBJ2-5; 14 positions agree with TRBD2. The V gene end was trimmed by 4 bases and the J gene end by 13 bases; junction bases not matched to a gene: 12. CDR1 SGHRS and CDR2 YFSETQ come from the germline V gene. The CDR3 consists of 15 residues. DNA of the CDR3: TGCGCCAGCAGCCCCTCCGGGACTAGCGGGGGTTATCTGTACTTC. Encoded protein: CASSPSGTSGGYLYF. The full variable domain, completed using reference TRBV5-1 and TRBJ2-5, is KAGVTQTPRYLIKTRGQQVTLSCSPISGHRSVSWYQQTPGQGLQFLFEYFSETQRNKGNFPGRFSGRQFSNSRSEMNVSTLELGDSALYLCASSPSGTSGGYLYFGPGTRLLVL.

This clone was seen a few times. The sample holds other DNA sequences that translate to the same CDR3. The genes are TRBV5-1 and TRBJ2-7; possibly TRBD1 for D (5 bases). The germline V gene has CDR1 SGHRS and CDR2 YFSETQ. The CDR3 extends over 12 amino acids. With 3 bases removed from V and 3 bases from J, the gap between germline ends came to 7 bases. The CDR3 loop is CASSSDSYEQYF. CDR3 bases: TGCGCCAGCAGCTCCGACAGCTACGAGCAGTACTTC. The whole variable domain, remainder taken from reference TRBV5-1 and TRBJ2-7, is KAGVTQTPRYLIKTRGQQVTLSCSPISGHRSVSWYQQTPGQGLQFLFEYFSETQRNKGNFPGRFSGRQFSNSRSEMNVSTLELGDSALYLCASSSDSYEQYFGPGTRLTVT.

This clone was counted only a few times. This chain joins TRBV6-2 or TRBV6-3 and TRBJ1-1, with D hard to call. Germline V gene sequence: CDR1 MNHEY, CDR2 SVGEGT. The CDR3 extends over 15 amino acids. Trimming left V 1 base short and J 0 bases short, with 9 bases between. This CDR3 reads CASSYWAPVNTEAFF. The CDR3 DNA reads as TGTGCCAGCAGTTACTGGGCCCCGGTGAACACTGAAGCTTTCTTT.

The V and J genes are TRBV2 and TRBJ2-5; a weak D match, TRBD2 (6 bases). V lost 2 bases and J lost 7, with 20 bases in between. This CDR3 has 16 amino acids. Germline lookup yields CDR1 SNHLY and CDR2 FYNNEI. The CDR3: CASSERAGPVTGTQYF. The CDR3 DNA reads TGTGCCAGCAGTGAACGGGCGGGGCCCGTTACAGGGACCCAGTACTTC.